This passage covers 27 T cell receptor beta chains from one sample sequenced in a study of cytomegalovirus exposure and HLA in healthy donors. Assay used: immunoSEQ multiplex PCR; TCRdb lists only in-frame clones, some missing. Of 68,000 or so clones detected, 91% appear once; the ten largest clones hold around 3.2%. Sequenced sample: PBMCs. All receptors derive from a man between 18 and 35 years old in good health and CMV-seronegative.

This chain uses TRBV5-6 with TRBJ2-7; TRBD1 matches at 9 bases. This CDR3 comprises 16 residues. The V gene's germline CDR1 is SGHDT and CDR2 YYEEEE. V shed 0 bases, J shed 6 bases, and the junction held 10 bases outside the gene matches. CDR3 nucleotides: TGTGCCAGCAGCTTGGGAGGACCGGGACAGGGACGCGAGCAGTACTTC. Its translation: CASSLGGPGQGREQYF.

This clone was seen once. This chain joins TRBV29-1 and TRBJ2-7; TRBD2 matches 10 bases. The V segment lost 4 bases and the J segment 2 bases; nucleotides outside the gene matches: 2. Germline V gives CDR1 SQVTM, CDR2 ANQGSEA. The CDR3 has 13 amino acids. This CDR3 is CSVGLAGTYEQYF. The CDR3 DNA reads as TGCAGCGTTGGACTAGCGGGTACCTACGAGCAGTACTTC.

The genes are TRBV27 and TRBJ1-1; D might be TRBD1 (6 bases). V was cut by 5 bases and J by 11 bases, with 21 bases left in between. Per germline, CDR1 MNHEY and CDR2 SMNVEV (reference sequence). The CDR3 is 14 residues long. The CDR3 sequence is CASSRPGATLNAFF. The CDR3 DNA reads TGTGCCAGCAGTAGGCCAGGGGCTACACTGAATGCTTTCTTT.

The rearrangement links TRBV11-3 to TRBJ1-5, with D uncertain. Germline assignment: CDR1 SGHNT and CDR2 YENEEA. The CDR3 has 14 residues. The V end was cut by 3 bases, the J end by 1 base, with 7 bases between. Written as DNA, the CDR3 is TGTGCCAGCAGCTTCCGGGAGAGCAATCAGCCCCAGCATTTT. The encoded protein is CASSFRESNQPQHF.

This CDR3 is CASSIGPNAYEQYF. CDR3 DNA sequence: TGTGCCAGTAGTATAGGGCCGAATGCCTACGAGCAGTACTTC. This chain joins TRBV19 and TRBJ2-7; no definite D call. The CDR3 length is 14 residues. CDR1 LNHDA and CDR2 SQIVND come from the germline V gene (reference sequence). V gave up 1 base and J gave up 2 bases, with 9 bases separating them.

CDR3 sequence (DNA): TGTGCCAGCAGTTCGGGACTAGCAGTCCCAACAGATACGCAGTATTTT. Translating gives CASSSGLAVPTDTQYF. The V call is TRBV6-6, the J call TRBJ2-3; 9 bases are shared with TRBD2. With 4 bases clipped from V and 3 bases from J, the junction kept 8 bases outside the gene matches. Germline V gives CDR1 MNHNY, CDR2 SVGAGI (reference sequence). The CDR3 sequence is 16 residues long.

This rearrangement joins TRBV10-3 to TRBJ2-2; D remains unclear. CDR3 size: 14 residues. Between the trimmed V and J ends, which lost 10 bases and 5 bases, there was a span of 17 bases. The V gene's germline CDR1 is ENHRY and CDR2 SYGVKD. The CDR3 nucleotides are TGTGCCACCCGGGTCGCCGCCCCTACCGGGGAGCTGTTTTTT. Translated, it gives CATRVAAPTGELFF.

The chain recombines TRBV4-2 with TRBJ1-2; no definite D call. V gave up 0 bases and J gave up 8 bases, with 22 bases separating them. CDR3 length equals 17 residues. Germline V CDR1 and CDR2: LGHNA, YNFKEQ. The CDR3 DNA follows: TGTGCCAGCAGCCAAGAAGGTCGTAATGGGCAGGCCAGGGGCTACACCTTC. Its translation: CASSQEGRNGQARGYTF.

The V gene is TRBV6-1, the J gene TRBJ2-7; D unclear. Trimming removed 10 bases at V and 7 bases at J, with 20 bases between. The V gene's germline CDR1 is MNHNS and CDR2 SASEGT. CDR3 length: 13 residues. The CDR3: CATPGVPSREQYF. The DNA for the CDR3 is TGTGCCACCCCCGGTGTCCCCTCCAGGGAGCAGTACTTC.

This chain links TRBV11-3 with TRBJ2-1, with 8 bases identical to TRBD2. V shed 2 bases, J shed 7 bases, and the junction held 16 bases outside the gene matches. In germline, CDR1 is SGHNT, CDR2 YENEEA. CDR3 size: 18 residues. CDR3 residues: CASSLRSVSGSVSNEQFF. The CDR3 DNA follows: TGTGCCAGCAGCTTAAGGAGTGTCAGCGGGAGTGTAAGTAATGAGCAGTTCTTC.

This sequence joins TRBV9 and TRBJ2-3, with D possibly TRBD2 on 6 matching bases. CDR3 size: 15 residues. From germline, CDR1 is SGDLS and CDR2 YYNGEE. Trimming shortened V by 0 bases and J by 1 base, and 9 bases separated the two germline ends. CDR3 in amino acids: CASSVGGGGTDTQYF. The DNA for the CDR3 is TGTGCCAGCAGCGTAGGGGGAGGTGGCACAGATACGCAGTATTTT.

V and J are TRBV9 and TRBJ2-5; D gene unclear. Per germline, CDR1 SGDLS and CDR2 YYNGEE. The V and J ends lost 4 bases and 5 bases respectively, with 12 bases between them. CDR3 length: 13 amino acids. The CDR3 here is CASSPFEVETQYF. The CDR3 DNA reads as TGTGCCAGCAGCCCCTTCGAGGTCGAGACCCAGTACTTC.

The sample holds a few counts of this clone. The V and J genes are TRBV4-2 and TRBJ2-1; TRBD2 aligns across 13 bases. Trimming at V came to 4 bases and at J to 2 bases, leaving 2 bases not matched to a gene. Per the germline V gene, CDR1 is LGHNA and CDR2 is YNFKEQ. The CDR3 totals 16 residues. CDR3 residues: CASSLTSGRTYNEQFF. CDR3 coding DNA: TGTGCCAGCAGCCTGACTAGCGGGAGGACCTACAATGAGCAGTTCTTC.

V and J are TRBV18 and TRBJ2-7; 8 bases line up with TRBD1. Looked up from germline, CDR1 is KGHSH and CDR2 is LQKENI. There are 15 residues in the CDR3. The ends lost 4 bases at V and 2 bases at J; junction bases unmatched: 7. CDR3 bases: TGTGCCAGCTCACGGGGACAGGAATCCCCCTACGAGCAGTACTTC. Translated: CASSRGQESPYEQYF.

The chain combines TRBV9 with TRBJ1-3, with unresolved D. The length of the CDR3 is 12 residues. V shed 8 bases and J shed 0 bases, with 6 bases lying between them. The germline gives CDR1 SGDLS, CDR2 YYNGEE. The CDR3 sequence is CASTSSGNTIYF. Here the CDR3 DNA reads TGTGCCAGTACAAGCTCTGGAAACACCATATATTTT.

CDR3 protein: CASSLAGANYGYTF. The CDR3 region has the DNA TGTGCCAGCAGCTTAGCAGGGGCCAACTATGGCTACACCTTC. This sequence joins TRBV7-9 and TRBJ1-2, with D perhaps matching TRBD1 (5 bases). This CDR3 region has 14 residues. Germline-derived CDR1 and CDR2 are SEHNR and FQNEAQ (reference sequence). V lost 0 bases, J lost 2 bases, and 7 bases lay in between.

This clone appeared a single time. This chain connects TRBV7-3 to TRBJ1-1, with D possibly being TRBD1 (6 bases). This CDR3 contains 16 residues. Looked up from germline, CDR1 is SGHTA and CDR2 is FQGTGA. V was shortened by 2 bases and J by 1 base, with 14 bases between the two germline ends. Here the CDR3 reads CASSLVARTANTEAFF. CDR3 sequence (DNA): TGTGCCAGCAGCTTAGTCGCCCGGACAGCGAACACTGAAGCTTTCTTT.

The chain carries TRBV2 and TRBJ2-1; D gene uncertain. The CDR3 length is 13 residues. Between the trimmed V and J ends, which lost 3 bases and 8 bases, there was a span of 11 bases. Germline V lookup: CDR1 SNHLY, CDR2 FYNNEI. CDR3 in DNA: TGTGCCAGCAGTGATTCCGGTCACCATGAGCAGTTCTTC. Its translation: CASSDSGHHEQFF.

The V call is TRBV19, the J call TRBJ2-1, with 7 bases identical to TRBD2. This CDR3 has 15 amino acids. J was trimmed by 4 bases and V by 10 bases; bases with no gene match: 13. Per germline, CDR1 LNHDA and CDR2 SQIVND (reference sequence). Here the CDR3 reads CATRRAGSAYNEQFF. CDR3 in DNA: TGTGCCACTCGTCGAGCGGGGAGTGCTTACAATGAGCAGTTCTTC.

The chain carries TRBV6-5 and TRBJ2-4; 10 bases match TRBD1. V shed 5 bases and J 10 bases; nucleotides not matched to a gene: 11. The CDR3 length is 15 residues. From germline, CDR1 is MNHEY and CDR2 SVGAGI. The CDR3 nucleotides read TGTGCCAGCAGTACGGGGACAGGGGCAAGAGGAATTCAGTACTTC. Translation gives CASSTGTGARGIQYF.

This sequence joins TRBV29-1 and TRBJ2-4; 9 bases match TRBD1. The V gene end was trimmed by 6 bases and the J gene end by 0 bases; junction bases not matched to a gene: 9. CDR3 length: 16 amino acids. Germline V lookup: CDR1 SQVTM, CDR2 ANQGSEA. CDR3: CSVLGQGILAKNIQYF. CDR3 bases: TGCAGCGTCCTAGGACAGGGGATTTTAGCCAAAAACATTCAGTACTTC.

The chain has TRBV7-3 and TRBJ2-7, with TRBD2 as a possible D gene (5 bases). V gave up 1 base and J gave up 6 bases, with 10 bases separating them. Germline-derived CDR1 and CDR2 are SGHTA and FQGTGA. The CDR3 extends over 13 amino acids. In nucleotides, the CDR3 is TGTGCCAGCAGCTTAATGGTCGAGGGCGAGCAGTACTTC. Protein sequence: CASSLMVEGEQYF.

V gene TRBV10-3 combines with J gene TRBJ2-1; 8 positions match TRBD2. Germline V lookup: CDR1 ENHRY, CDR2 SYGVKD. This CDR3 is 16 amino acids long. The V gene end was trimmed by 0 bases and the J gene end by 8 bases; junction bases not matched to a gene: 9. The CDR3 DNA is TGTGCCATCAGTGAGTCCAAGGGGACTAGGTCCCATGAGCAGTTCTTC. This gives the protein CAISESKGTRSHEQFF.

The J gene is TRBJ2-1, the V gene TRBV28, with a weak D call TRBD1 (6 bases). Germline V gene sequence: CDR1 MDHEN, CDR2 SYDVKM. Trimming pared 6 bases from V and 3 bases from J, leaving 12 bases between. The CDR3 runs to 14 residues. The CDR3 sequence is CASRGHGSYNEQFF. The CDR3 nucleotides read TGTGCCAGCAGGGGACATGGGAGCTACAATGAGCAGTTCTTC.

The rearrangement links TRBV27 to TRBJ2-1; possible D gene TRBD2, 6 bases. The germline CDR1 and CDR2 sequences are MNHEY and SMNVEV (reference sequence). Deletions cut 8 bases from V and 9 bases from J, with 35 bases between. There are 19 residues in the CDR3. The CDR3 sequence is CASHQGPGWLGGEWGEQFF. As DNA, the CDR3 is TGTGCCAGCCACCAAGGCCCCGGGTGGCTCGGGGGAGAGTGGGGTGAGCAGTTCTTC.

This chain uses TRBV7-8 with TRBJ2-7, with a possible D match to TRBD1 (6 bases). V lost 2 bases and J lost 1, with 12 bases in between. The CDR3 contains 15 residues. CDR1 and CDR2 (germline): SGHVS, FQNEAQ. Here the CDR3 reads CASSLLRGSSYEQYF. DNA of the CDR3: TGTGCCAGCAGCTTACTCAGGGGTTCATCCTACGAGCAGTACTTC. Combining the CDR3 with reference TRBV7-8 and TRBJ2-7 gives the whole variable domain GAGVSQSPRYKVAKRGQDVALRCDPISGHVSLFWYQQALGQGPEFLTYFQNEAQLDKSGLPSDRFFAERPEGSVSTLKIQRTQQEDSAVYLCASSLLRGSSYEQYFGPGTRLTVT.

This clone has a count of ten or more. V is TRBV7-8 and J is TRBJ1-1, with TRBD1 matching over 10 bases. V shed 5 bases and J 1 base; nucleotides not matched to a gene: 10. The CDR3 spans 17 residues. Germline lookup yields CDR1 SGHVS and CDR2 FQNEAQ. This CDR3 is CASSPLTGTGENTEAFF. CDR3 in DNA: TGTGCCAGCAGCCCGCTAACCGGGACAGGGGAGAACACTGAAGCTTTCTTT.